This T cell receptor (beta chain) was obtained from a study of T cell changes during pregnancy in multiple sclerosis. Assay: immunoSEQ multiplex PCR; the TCRdb copy retains only in-frame clones and omits some. The sample lists about 93,000 clones; about nine tenths were seen once. The CDR3 is made up of 15 amino acids. Germline values: CDR1 MNHEY, CDR2 SMNVEV (reference sequence). V was shortened by 1 base and J by 1 base, with 8 bases between the two germline ends. The clonotype originates from a female donor in good health, enrolled as a control in a pregnancy study. The rearrangement uses TRBV27 and TRBJ1-5, with D possibly being TRBD1 (6 bases). The material sequenced was peripheral blood, taken after pregnancy. CDR3 bases: TGTGCCAGCAGTTTATTTACAGGGAGCAATCAGCCCCAGCATTTT. Protein product: CASSLFTGSNQPQHF.